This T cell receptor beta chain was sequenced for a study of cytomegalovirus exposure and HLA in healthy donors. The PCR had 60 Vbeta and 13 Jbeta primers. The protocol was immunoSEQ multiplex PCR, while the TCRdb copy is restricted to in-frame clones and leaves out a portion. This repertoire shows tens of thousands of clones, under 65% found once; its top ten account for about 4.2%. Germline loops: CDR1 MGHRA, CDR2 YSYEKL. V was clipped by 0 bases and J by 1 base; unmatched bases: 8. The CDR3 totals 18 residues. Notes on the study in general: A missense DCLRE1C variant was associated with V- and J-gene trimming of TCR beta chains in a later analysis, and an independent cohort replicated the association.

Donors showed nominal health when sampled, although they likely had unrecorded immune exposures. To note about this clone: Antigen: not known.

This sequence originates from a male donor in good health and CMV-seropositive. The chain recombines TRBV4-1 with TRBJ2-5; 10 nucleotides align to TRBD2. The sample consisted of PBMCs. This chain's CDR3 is CASSQDRASGGFQETQYF. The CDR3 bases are TGCGCCAGCAGCCAAGATCGGGCTAGCGGGGGATTCCAAGAGACCCAGTACTTC.